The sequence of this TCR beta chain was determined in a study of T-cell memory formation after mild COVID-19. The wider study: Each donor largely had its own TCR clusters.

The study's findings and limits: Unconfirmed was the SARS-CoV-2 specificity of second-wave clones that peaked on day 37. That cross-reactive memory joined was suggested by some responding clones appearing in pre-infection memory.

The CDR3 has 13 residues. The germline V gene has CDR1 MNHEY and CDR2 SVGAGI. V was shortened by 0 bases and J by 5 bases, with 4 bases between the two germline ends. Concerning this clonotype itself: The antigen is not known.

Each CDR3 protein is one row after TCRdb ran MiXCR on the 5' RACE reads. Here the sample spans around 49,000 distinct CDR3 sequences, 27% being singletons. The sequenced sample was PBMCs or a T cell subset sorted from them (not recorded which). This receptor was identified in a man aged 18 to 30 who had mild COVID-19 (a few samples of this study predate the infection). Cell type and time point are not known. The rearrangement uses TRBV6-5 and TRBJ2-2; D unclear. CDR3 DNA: TGTGCCAGCAGTTACTCCCAAACCGGGGAGCTGTTTTTT. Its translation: CASSYSQTGELFF.